Listed below are T cell receptor beta chains from one sample, sequenced in a study of blood T cell repertoires in COVID-19. Data came from immunoSEQ multiplex PCR; TCRdb stores just in-frame clones and leaves some out. Counted here are over 350,000 clones, 87% occurring once; the ten biggest clones make up about 2%. Sample: PBMCs or T cells enriched from blood (not recorded which). These receptors originate from a woman aged 18-29 years with acute COVID-19. The CDR3 runs from the conserved cysteine through the conserved F or W. Fields, in order: J gene, V gene, clone size, D gene, CDR3 DNA, CDR3 protein. The D gene is left open where the match is weak. Clone size, where shown, is once, few, many, or a class for clones that have expanded.

>TRBJ1-1|TRBV2|.|.
TGTGCCAGCAGTGTGACAAGATCTGAAGCTTTCTTT
CASSVTRSEAFF
>TRBJ2-7|TRBV27|.|.
TGTGCCAGCAGTTTCTTGAGGGACGAGCAGTACTTC
CASSFLRDEQYF
>TRBJ1-2|TRBV14|few|.
TGTGCCAGCAGCCAAGATCGGTTTTTCTATGGCTACACCTTC
CASSQDRFFYGYTF
>TRBJ2-7|TRBV13|.|TRBD2
TGTGCCAGCAGCGACACCGGGACTAGCGGGAGTACGCAGTACTTC
CASSDTGTSGSTQYF
>TRBJ2-3|TRBV19|.|.
TGTGCCAGTAGTATTGAGGGCCACAGCACAGATACGCAGTATTTT
CASSIEGHSTDTQYF
>TRBJ2-1|TRBV29-1|.|.
TGCAGCGTTGAATTACAGGGCGGGTACAATGAGCAGTTCTTC
CSVELQGGYNEQFF
>TRBJ1-3|TRBV16|few|TRBD1
TGTGCCAGCAGCCTCTACAGGGGGTCCGGAAACACCATATATTTT
CASSLYRGSGNTIYF
>TRBJ2-7|TRBV10-1|.|.
TGCGCCAGCATTATCATACGAGGGGACAACTACGAGCAGTACTTC
CASIIIRGDNYEQYF
>TRBJ2-7|TRBV7-2|.|TRBD2
TGTGCCAGCAGCTTAGCCCTAGCGGGAGTTCACGAGCAGTACTTC
CASSLALAGVHEQYF
>TRBJ1-5|TRBV28|.|.
TGTGCCAGCAGTCGCGGACAGTATATGCCCCAGCATTTT
CASSRGQYMPQHF
>TRBJ1-5|TRBV19|.|.
TGTGCCAGTAGTATTCGGCGGGGGGACCCTAATCAGCCCCAGCATTTT
CASSIRRGDPNQPQHF
>TRBJ1-6|TRBV10-3|.|.
TGTGCCATCAGTGGTACAGGAGGGAATAATTCACCCCTCCACTTT
CAISGTGGNNSPLHF
>TRBJ2-7|TRBV6-5|.|.
TGTGCCAGCATGGGGAGCGAGCAGTACTTC
CASMGSEQYF
>TRBJ2-7|TRBV4-2|.|TRBD2
TGTGCCAGCAGCCAATCTAGCGGGGGGAAATCCTACGAGCAGTACTTC
CASSQSSGGKSYEQYF
>TRBJ1-2|TRBV19|.|.
TGTGCCAGTAGTCCCGGGACATCCCCCCCTGGCTATGGCTACACCTTC
CASSPGTSPPGYGYTF
>TRBJ1-2|TRBV5-1|.|.
TGCGCCAGCAGCGGCTCCCCGAGGACAGTCAGCTTACTTAACTATGGCTACACCTTC
CASSGSPRTVSLLNYGYTF
>TRBJ1-3|TRBV28|.|.
TGTGCCAGCAGTCCGCGAGGGGGAAACACCATATATTTT
CASSPRGGNTIYF
>TRBJ2-1|TRBV7-9|.|TRBD2
TGTGCCAGCAGCTTAGCGGCAAGCGGGGGGCACAATGAGCAGTTCTTC
CASSLAASGGHNEQFF
>TRBJ1-2|TRBV28|.|.
TGTGCCAGCAGTAGTCAGTTCTATGGCTACACCTTC
CASSSQFYGYTF
>TRBJ1-3|TRBV19|.|TRBD1
TGTGCCAGTATGGGACAGCGCTCTGGAAACACCATATATTTT
CASMGQRSGNTIYF
>TRBJ1-3|TRBV19|.|TRBD1
TGTGCCAGTAGTCTACAACCGGGACAGTCAGACTCTGGAAACACCATATATTTT
CASSLQPGQSDSGNTIYF
>TRBJ2-3|TRBV24-1|.|TRBD2
TGTGCCACAGGTAGACTAGCGGGAGGCACAGATACGCAGTATTTT
CATGRLAGGTDTQYF